Listed here are 16 T cell receptor beta chains from one sample, sequenced in a study of OX40 agonist ivuxolimab in advanced cancers. Repertoires were generated with immunoSEQ multiplex PCR, while TCRdb's copy carries only in-frame clones and drops some. This repertoire shows 65,000 to 95,000 clones, about 91% found once; its top ten account for 0.75% to 0.9%. The specimen comprised CD4+ or CD8+ T cells sorted from blood, sampled in a trial of the OX40 agonist ivuxolimab. These TCRs come from an adult with an advanced solid tumor such as melanoma, head and neck, liver or kidney cancer.

This clone came up once. This chain links TRBV2 with TRBJ2-6; 9 bases align to TRBD1. The CDR3 has 17 amino acids. Trimming at V came to 8 bases and at J to 2 bases, leaving 10 bases not matched to a gene. Germline lookup yields CDR1 SNHLY and CDR2 FYNNEI. The DNA for the CDR3 is TGTGCCAGCTGGGAGGGACAGGGATTCACTGGGGCCAACGTCCTGACTTTC. It is translated as CASWEGQGFTGANVLTF.

The chain recombines TRBV28 with TRBJ2-2, with a tentative D call TRBD1 (6 bases). The germline V gene encodes CDR1 MDHEN and CDR2 SYDVKM. The CDR3 extends over 12 amino acids. Trimming removed 10 bases at V and 6 bases at J, with 12 bases between. The CDR3, as DNA: TGTGCCACCGCACAGGGCTCCGGGGAGCTGTTTTTT. Translating it yields CATAQGSGELFF.

The gene calls are TRBV7-2 and TRBJ1-3; D may be TRBD1 (5 bases). CDR1 and CDR2 (germline): SGHTA, FQGNSA. The CDR3 totals 14 residues. V was cut by 2 bases and J by 4 bases, with 9 bases left in between. The CDR3 is CASSLKGQGNTIYF. The CDR3 bases are TGTGCCAGCAGCTTAAAAGGACAAGGAAACACCATATATTTT.

The V call is TRBV29-1, the J call TRBJ2-7, with TRBD1 matching 7 bases. This CDR3 is 12 amino acids long. CDR1 and CDR2 (germline): SQVTM, ANQGSEA. The ends lost 4 bases at V and 4 bases at J; junction bases unmatched: 4. The CDR3, as DNA: TGCAGCGTTGTACAGGACAGGTACGAGCAGTACTTC. Protein product: CSVVQDRYEQYF.

This rearrangement joins TRBV30 to TRBJ2-7; D uncertain. The ends were cut back, 0 bases at V and 0 bases at J, with 9 bases in the middle. Germline V gene sequence: CDR1 GTSNPN, CDR2 SVGIG (reference sequence). The CDR3 contains 14 residues. For the CDR3, the DNA is TGTGCCTGGAGTGTATGGGGTGTCTCCTACGAGCAGTACTTC. This sequence encodes CAWSVWGVSYEQYF.

The J gene is TRBJ1-5, the V gene TRBV7-3; TRBD1 aligns across 8 bases. The ends lost 5 bases at V and 1 base at J; junction bases unmatched: 7. The length of the CDR3 is 16 residues. Germline V CDR1 and CDR2: SGHTA, FQGTGA. The CDR3 here is CASSSRQGSSNQPQHF. The CDR3 DNA reads TGTGCCAGCAGCAGCCGACAGGGGTCGAGCAATCAGCCCCAGCATTTT.

The chain joins TRBV6-5 to TRBJ2-7; 7 nucleotides line up with TRBD1. This CDR3 spans 12 amino acids. Germline V gene sequence: CDR1 MNHEY, CDR2 SVGAGI. V lost 5 bases and J lost 6; bases outside the gene matches: 4. The CDR3 DNA reads TGTGCCAGCAGTGAGACAGGGCGCGAGCAGTACTTC. Amino acid sequence: CASSETGREQYF.

Written as DNA, the CDR3 is TGTGCCAGTCAGGCGACAGGGGTCGTTTCCAAAAACATTCAGTACTTC. Amino acids: CASQATGVVSKNIQYF. The chain employs TRBV19 and TRBJ2-4; 8 bases agree with TRBD1. Germline lookup yields CDR1 LNHDA and CDR2 SQIVND (reference sequence). This CDR3 is 16 amino acids long. V gave up 8 bases and J gave up 2 bases; unmatched junction bases: 11.

V is TRBV28 and J is TRBJ2-7, with 9 bases that match TRBD1. Germline CDR1 reads MDHEN; CDR2 reads SYDVKM. There are 16 residues in the CDR3. The V segment lost 2 bases and the J segment 2 bases; nucleotides outside the gene matches: 7. In DNA form, the CDR3 reads TGTGCCAGCAGTTTACTGGCGGGACAGGGAACCTACGAGCAGTACTTC. Translated, it gives CASSLLAGQGTYEQYF.

V and J are TRBV29-1 and TRBJ1-5; a possible D gene is TRBD1 (6 bases). Germline lookup yields CDR1 SQVTM and CDR2 ANQGSEA. This CDR3 is built from 13 residues. Trimming took 5 bases from V and 6 from J, leaving 14 bases between them. The CDR3 region has the DNA TGCAGCGTTCAACAGGGTGCGGGTCAGCCCCAGCATTTT. Protein product: CSVQQGAGQPQHF.

The count of this clone is one. This rearrangement joins TRBV28 to TRBJ2-7; D is possibly TRBD1 (5 bases). Germline V gene lookup returns CDR1 MDHEN and CDR2 SYDVKM. The CDR3 runs to 15 residues. V was cut by 5 bases and J by 7 bases, with 21 bases left in between. The CDR3 spells CASSASPAAKGEQYF. The CDR3, as DNA: TGTGCCAGCAGTGCCTCTCCGGCGGCTAAGGGGGAGCAGTACTTC. The full variable domain, completed using reference TRBV28 and TRBJ2-7, is DVKVTQSSRYLVKRTGEKVFLECVQDMDHENMFWYRQDPGLGLRLIYFSYDVKMKEKGDIPEGYSVSREKKERFSLILESASTNQTSMYLCASSASPAAKGEQYFGPGTRLTVT.

The J gene is TRBJ1-3, the V gene TRBV11-2; D ambiguous. V was pared by 0 bases and J by 5 bases, with 14 bases between. The germline CDR1 and CDR2 sequences are SGHAT and FQNNGV. The CDR3 is made up of 16 amino acids. This CDR3 is CASSLEDRAGRNTIYF. Written as DNA, the CDR3 is TGTGCCAGCAGCTTAGAGGACCGGGCGGGAAGAAACACCATATATTTT.

V gene TRBV19 combines with J gene TRBJ2-4; 12 nucleotides match TRBD1. V was clipped by 5 bases and J by 2 bases; unmatched bases: 13. This CDR3 has 19 residues. Germline V gene data show CDR1 as LNHDA and CDR2 as SQIVND (reference sequence). Written as DNA, the CDR3 is TGTGCCAGTAGTTTCGGGACAGGGGGCGAATACTCGACCAAAAACATTCAGTACTTC. It codes for CASSFGTGGEYSTKNIQYF.

This clone showed up just a few times. The chain recombines TRBV7-9 with TRBJ2-1, with no clear D. The V gene lost 0 bases and the J gene lost 5 bases, with 14 bases spanning the gap. The CDR3 is made up of 16 amino acids. Per germline, CDR1 SEHNR and CDR2 FQNEAQ (reference sequence). This CDR3 is CASSLAGANIDNEQFF. CDR3 coding DNA: TGTGCCAGCAGCTTAGCCGGAGCAAACATAGACAATGAGCAGTTCTTC.

The chain employs TRBV27 and TRBJ2-1; D is possibly TRBD2 (6 bases). Looked up from germline, CDR1 is MNHEY and CDR2 is SMNVEV (reference sequence). This CDR3 spans 15 amino acids. Between the trimmed V and J ends, which lost 4 bases and 0 bases, there was a span of 10 bases. Written as DNA, the CDR3 is TGTGCCAGCAGTTCCCACGGGAGCTCCTACAATGAGCAGTTCTTC. This codes for CASSSHGSSYNEQFF.

The genes are TRBV4-3 and TRBJ1-4, with D possibly TRBD1 on 6 matching bases. V lost 4 bases and J lost 3, with 18 bases in between. Germline CDR1 LGHNA, CDR2 YSLEER. The CDR3 is 17 amino acids. CDR3 sequence (DNA): TGCGCCAGCAGCCGGGTAAAAGGGGGAGGGGCTAATGAAAAACTGTTTTTT. Encoded protein: CASSRVKGGGANEKLFF.